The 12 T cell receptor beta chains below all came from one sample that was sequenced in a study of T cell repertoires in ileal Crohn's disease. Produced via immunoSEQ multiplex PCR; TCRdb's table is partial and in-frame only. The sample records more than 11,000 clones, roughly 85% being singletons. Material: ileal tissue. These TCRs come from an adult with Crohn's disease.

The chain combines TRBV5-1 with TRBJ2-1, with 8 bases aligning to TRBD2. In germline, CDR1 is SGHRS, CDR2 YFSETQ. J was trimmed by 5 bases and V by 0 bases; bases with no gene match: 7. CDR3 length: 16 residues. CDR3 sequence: CASSLAPAGDHNEQFF. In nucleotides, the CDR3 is TGCGCCAGCAGCTTGGCCCCAGCGGGAGACCACAATGAGCAGTTCTTC.

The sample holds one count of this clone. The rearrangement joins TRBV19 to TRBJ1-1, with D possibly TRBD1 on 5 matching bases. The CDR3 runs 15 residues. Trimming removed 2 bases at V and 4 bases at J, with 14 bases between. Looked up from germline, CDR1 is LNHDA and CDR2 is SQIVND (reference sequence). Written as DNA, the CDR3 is TGTGCCAGTAGTATAACATACGGGGGTAGCACTGAAGCTTTCTTT. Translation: CASSITYGGSTEAFF.

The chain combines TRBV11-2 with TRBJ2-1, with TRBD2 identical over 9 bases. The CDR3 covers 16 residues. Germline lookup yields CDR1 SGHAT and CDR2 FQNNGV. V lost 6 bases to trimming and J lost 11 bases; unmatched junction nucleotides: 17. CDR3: CASSLLPAGGSQKQFF. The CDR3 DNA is TGTGCCAGCAGTCTTCTACCAGCGGGGGGCTCCCAGAAGCAGTTCTTC.

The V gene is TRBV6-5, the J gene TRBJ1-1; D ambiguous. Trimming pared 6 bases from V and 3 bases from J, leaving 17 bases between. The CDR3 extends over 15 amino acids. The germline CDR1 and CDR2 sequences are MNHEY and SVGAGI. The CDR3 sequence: CASSRRGGPHTEAFF. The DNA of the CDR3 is TGTGCCAGCAGCCGCCGGGGAGGCCCCCACACTGAAGCTTTCTTT.

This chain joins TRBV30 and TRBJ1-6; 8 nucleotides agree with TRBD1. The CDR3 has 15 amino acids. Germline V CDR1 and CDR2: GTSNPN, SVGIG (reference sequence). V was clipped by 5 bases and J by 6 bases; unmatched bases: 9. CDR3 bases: TGTGCCTGGGACCGGACAGGGAGGCGTAATTCACCCCTCCACTTT. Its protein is CAWDRTGRRNSPLHF. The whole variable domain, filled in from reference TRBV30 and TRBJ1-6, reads SQTIHQWPATLVQPVGSPLSLECTVEGTSNPNLYWYRQAAGRGLQLLFYSVGIGQISSEVPQNLSASRPQDRQFILSSKKLLLSDSGFYLCAWDRTGRRNSPLHFGNGTRLTVT.

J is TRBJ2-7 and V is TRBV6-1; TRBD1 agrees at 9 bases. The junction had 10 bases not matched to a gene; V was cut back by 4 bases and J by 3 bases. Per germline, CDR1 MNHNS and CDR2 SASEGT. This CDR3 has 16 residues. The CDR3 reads CASSASPGQGFYEQYF. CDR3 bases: TGTGCCAGCAGTGCCTCCCCAGGACAGGGGTTCTACGAGCAGTACTTC.

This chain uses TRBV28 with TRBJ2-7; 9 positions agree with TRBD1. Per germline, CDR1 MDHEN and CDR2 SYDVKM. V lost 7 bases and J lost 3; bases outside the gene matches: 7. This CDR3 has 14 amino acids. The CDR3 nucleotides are TGTGCCAGCAACTCGGGACAGGGCCGCTACGAGCAGTACTTC. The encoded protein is CASNSGQGRYEQYF.

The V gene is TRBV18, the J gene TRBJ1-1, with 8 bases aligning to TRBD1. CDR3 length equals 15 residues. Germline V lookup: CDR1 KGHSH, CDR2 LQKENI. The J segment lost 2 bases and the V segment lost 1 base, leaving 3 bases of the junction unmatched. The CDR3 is CASSPQGTGNTEAFF. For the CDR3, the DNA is TGTGCCAGCTCACCACAGGGGACAGGCAACACTGAAGCTTTCTTT.

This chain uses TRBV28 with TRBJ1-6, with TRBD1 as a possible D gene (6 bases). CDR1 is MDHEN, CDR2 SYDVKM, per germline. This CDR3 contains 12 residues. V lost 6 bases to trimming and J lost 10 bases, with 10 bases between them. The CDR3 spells CASRPTGSPLHF. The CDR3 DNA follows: TGTGCCAGCAGGCCGACAGGATCACCCCTCCACTTT.

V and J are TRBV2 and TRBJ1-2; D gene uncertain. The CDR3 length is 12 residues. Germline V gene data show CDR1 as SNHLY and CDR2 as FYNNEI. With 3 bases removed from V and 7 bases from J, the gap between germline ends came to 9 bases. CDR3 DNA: TGTGCCAGCAGTGAGACAAGAGCTGGCTACACCTTC. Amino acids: CASSETRAGYTF.

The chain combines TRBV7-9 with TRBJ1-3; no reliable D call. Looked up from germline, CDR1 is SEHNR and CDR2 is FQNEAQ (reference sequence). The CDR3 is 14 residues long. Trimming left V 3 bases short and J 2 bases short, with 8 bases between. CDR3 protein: CASSFHAAGNTIYF. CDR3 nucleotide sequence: TGTGCCAGCAGCTTTCATGCGGCTGGAAACACCATATATTTT.

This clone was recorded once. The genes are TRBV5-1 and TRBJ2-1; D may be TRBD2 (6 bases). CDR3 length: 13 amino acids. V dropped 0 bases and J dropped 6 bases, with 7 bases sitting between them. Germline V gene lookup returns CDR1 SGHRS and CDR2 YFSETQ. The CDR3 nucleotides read TGCGCCAGCAGCTTGGGACTAGTCAATGAGCAGTTCTTC. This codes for CASSLGLVNEQFF.